A selection of T cell receptor beta chains follows, all from one sample in a study of blood T cell repertoires in COVID-19. Sequencing was performed with immunoSEQ multiplex PCR; in TCRdb, only in-frame clones are kept and a portion is missing. Seen here are 300,000 to 350,000 clones, roughly 85% observed once, and the top ten hold around 4.4%. Sequenced: PBMCs or T cells enriched from blood (not recorded which). These receptors came from a woman in her 40s with acute COVID-19. Both conserved end residues are part of each CDR3. D genes are given only for firm matches. Size tells how often a clone was seen (once, few, many) or the class of an expanded clone, and some rows leave it out.

v_call	j_call	clone_size	d_call	cdr3_aa	cdr3_nt
TRBV2	TRBJ2-1	few	-	CASSRTEGEQFF	TGTGCCAGCAGTCGGACAGAGGGTGAGCAGTTCTTC
TRBV20-1	TRBJ1-1	-	-	CSASRGHTEAFF	TGCAGTGCTAGTAGGGGCCACACTGAAGCCTTCTTT
TRBV11-2	TRBJ2-3	few	-	CASSLYGGPASTDTQYF	TGTGCCAGCAGCTTGTACGGGGGGCCCGCTAGCACAGATACGCAGTATTTT
TRBV24-1	TRBJ1-2	-	-	CATSDAARSQGYTF	TGTGCCACCAGTGACGCGGCGCGGTCTCAAGGCTACACCTTC
TRBV7-4	TRBJ1-2	-	-	CASSSTVNYGYTF	TGTGCCAGCAGCTCGACAGTCAACTATGGCTACACCTTC
TRBV7-8	TRBJ2-5	-	TRBD2	CASSLVGTSGRARETQYF	TGTGCCAGCAGCTTAGTGGGTACTAGCGGGAGAGCGCGAGAGACCCAGTACTTC
TRBV6-6	TRBJ2-2	-	-	CASSYSGSSNTGELFF	TGTGCCAGCAGTTACTCGGGCAGTTCGAACACCGGGGAGCTGTTTTTT
TRBV25-1	TRBJ1-2	-	TRBD1	CASSVTGHISGYTF	TGTGCCAGCAGTGTGACAGGGCATATCTCTGGCTACACCTTC
TRBV6-5	TRBJ2-1	few	-	CASRQLFSYNEQFF	TGTGCCAGCAGACAGTTATTCTCCTACAATGAGCAGTTCTTC
TRBV5-4	TRBJ1-2	-	-	CASSPYRVTGEYGYTF	TGTGCCAGCAGCCCTTATCGGGTGACAGGAGAATATGGCTACACCTTC
TRBV24-1	TRBJ2-1	once	-	CATSDLHNEQFF	TGTGCCACCAGTGATCTACACAATGAGCAGTTCTTC
TRBV7-9	TRBJ1-4	-	-	CASSSRTPGKSEKLFF	TGTGCCAGCAGTTCTCGTACCCCAGGGAAGAGTGAAAAACTGTTTTTT
TRBV13	TRBJ2-7	-	TRBD2	CASSSTGGRIEQYF	TGTGCCAGCAGCTCGACGGGGGGGCGCATTGAGCAGTACTTC
TRBV28	TRBJ1-6	-	TRBD1	CASRPPGQAYNSPLHF	TGTGCCAGCAGACCCCCGGGACAGGCCTATAATTCACCCCTCCACTTT
TRBV10-3	TRBJ2-3	-	TRBD2	CAISGLATSTDTQYF	TGTGCCATCAGTGGACTAGCGACTAGCACAGATACGCAGTATTTT
TRBV4-3	TRBJ1-4	-	TRBD1	CASSFTGVGHEKLFF	TGCGCCAGCAGCTTCACAGGGGTCGGCCATGAAAAACTGTTTTTT
TRBV7-2	TRBJ1-1	few	-	CASSLAPSRAGMNTEAFF	TGTGCCAGCAGCTTAGCTCCTTCCAGGGCAGGTATGAACACTGAAGCTTTCTTT
TRBV20-1	TRBJ1-3	once	-	CSASHGSGNTIYF	TGCAGTGCTAGTCACGGGAGTGGAAACACCATATATTTT
TRBV5-5	TRBJ1-2	-	-	CASSQQGFYGYTF	TGTGCCAGCAGCCAACAGGGCTTCTATGGCTACACCTTC
TRBV11-2	TRBJ1-1	-	TRBD1	CASSQDRGVYTEAFF	TGTGCCAGCAGCCAGGACAGGGGTGTGTACACTGAAGCTTTCTTT
TRBV5-4	TRBJ1-4	-	TRBD1	CASSLVTGTVNEKLFF	TGTGCCAGCAGCTTGGTAACCGGGACAGTGAATGAAAAACTGTTTTTT
TRBV28	TRBJ1-2	-	TRBD1	CASTLSRPGQGLYGYTF	TGTGCCAGCACACTATCTCGACCGGGACAGGGATTATATGGCTACACCTTC
TRBV2	TRBJ2-4	-	TRBD2	CASGIGLAGVQYF	TGTGCCAGCGGCATAGGGCTAGCGGGAGTTCAGTACTTC
TRBV4-3	TRBJ1-4	-	TRBD1	CASSKDRGWNEKLFF	TGCGCCAGCAGCAAAGACAGGGGATGGAATGAAAAACTGTTTTTT
TRBV29-1	TRBJ1-1	once	TRBD1	CSVLTGKRAEAFF	TGCAGCGTCCTGACAGGGAAGCGCGCTGAAGCTTTCTTT
TRBV19	TRBJ2-7	-	TRBD2	CASSSPLAGFYEQYF	TGTGCCAGTAGTTCTCCCCTAGCGGGTTTCTACGAGCAGTACTTC
TRBV12-5	TRBJ1-1	-	-	CASGLGGWAEAFF	TGTGCTAGTGGTTTAGGCGGTTGGGCTGAAGCTTTCTTT
TRBV6-5	TRBJ2-3	-	-	CASRRGSTDTQYF	TGTGCCAGCAGAAGGGGTAGCACAGATACGCAGTATTTT
TRBV7-2	TRBJ2-3	-	TRBD1	CASSLNRGLSTDTQYF	TGTGCCAGCAGCCTTAACAGGGGGCTCAGCACAGATACGCAGTATTTT
TRBV7-2	TRBJ2-7	-	-	CASSKLQGEASLLRYEQYF	TGTGCCAGCAGCAAGCTGCAGGGGGAGGCTAGTCTGTTACGGTACGAGCAGTACTTC
TRBV7-8	TRBJ2-3	-	-	CASSLSVARDTQYF	TGTGCCAGCAGCTTATCCGTCGCGCGGGATACGCAGTATTTT
TRBV6-5	TRBJ1-5	-	-	CASSYGPGGANQPQHF	TGTGCCAGCAGTTACGGGCCGGGTGGGGCGAATCAGCCCCAGCATTTT
TRBV19	TRBJ1-4	-	TRBD1	CASSGQAATNEKLFF	TGTGCCAGTAGCGGACAGGCGGCAACTAATGAAAAACTGTTTTTT
TRBV5-1	TRBJ2-7	-	-	CASSGQNSYEQYF	TGCGCCAGTTCCGGACAGAATTCCTACGAGCAGTACTTC
TRBV6-1	TRBJ1-2	-	-	CASSGGGDLGFLYGYTF	TGTGCCAGCAGTGGGGGGGGCGACCTTGGATTTCTCTATGGCTACACCTTC
TRBV15	TRBJ2-3	-	-	CATSRGLPRTDTQYF	TGTGCCACCAGCAGAGGACTACCCCGCACAGATACGCAGTATTTT
TRBV6-5	TRBJ1-2	-	-	CASSTTDNYGYTF	TGTGCCAGCAGTACGACAGATAACTATGGCTACACCTTC
TRBV7-9	TRBJ2-3	-	TRBD2	CASSRISGRAGSQYF	TGTGCCAGCAGCCGTATTAGCGGGAGGGCCGGATCGCAGTATTTT